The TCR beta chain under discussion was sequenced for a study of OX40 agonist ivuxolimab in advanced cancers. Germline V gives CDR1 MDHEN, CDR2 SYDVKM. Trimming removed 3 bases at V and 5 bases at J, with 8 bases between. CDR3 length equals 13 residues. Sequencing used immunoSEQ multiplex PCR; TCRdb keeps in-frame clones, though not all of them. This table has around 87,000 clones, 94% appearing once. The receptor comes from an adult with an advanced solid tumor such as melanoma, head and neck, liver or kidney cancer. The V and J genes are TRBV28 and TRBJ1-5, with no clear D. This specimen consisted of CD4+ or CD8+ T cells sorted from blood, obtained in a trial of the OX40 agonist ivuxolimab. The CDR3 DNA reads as TGTGCCAGCAGTTTGGGGAAATATCAGCCCCAGCATTTT. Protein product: CASSLGKYQPQHF.